A single sample is the source of the 8 T cell receptor beta chains below, sequenced in a study of identical twins. TCRdb fed the 5' RACE reads into MiXCR, producing one record per CDR3 protein. The sample carries hundreds of thousands of distinct CDR3 sequences, less than 9.5% recorded once. Specimen: memory (CD45RO+) T cells sorted from blood. These receptors all stem from a young woman in good health.

This clonotype was seen a few times. This chain uses TRBV20-1 with TRBJ1-4; 9 bases line up with TRBD1. The CDR3 is 14 residues long. Germline V CDR1 and CDR2: DFQATT, SNEGSKA (reference sequence). Germline trimming cut 7 bases from V and 8 bases from J; bases unmatched to any gene: 11. The CDR3 bases are TGCAGTGTTAGCAACAGGGGGCTTGGGGAAAAACTGTTTTTT. Protein: CSVSNRGLGEKLFF.

V gene TRBV20-1 combines with J gene TRBJ2-3, with a possible D match to TRBD2 (6 bases). Trimming cost V 3 bases and J 3 bases, with 16 bases left between them. This CDR3 spans 15 amino acids. CDR1 is DFQATT, CDR2 SNEGSKA, per germline (reference sequence). CDR3 amino acids: CSASLGSRGTDTQYF. CDR3 coding DNA: TGCAGTGCTAGTTTGGGGAGTCGGGGGACAGATACGCAGTATTTT.

This clonotype turned up a few times. V gene TRBV2 combines with J gene TRBJ2-7, with D unresolved. Germline CDR1 is SNHLY and CDR2 is FYNNEI. This CDR3 region has 12 residues. V was pared by 6 bases and J by 2 bases, with 8 bases between. This CDR3 reads CASSETPYEQYF. CDR3 in DNA: TGTGCCAGCAGCGAGACTCCCTACGAGCAGTACTTC.

In this sample, this clonotype turned up a few times. The chain is built from TRBV7-3 and TRBJ2-7, with D unclear. From germline, CDR1 is SGHTA and CDR2 FQGTGA. V was pared by 6 bases and J by 7 bases, with 7 bases between. The CDR3 has 10 residues. DNA of the CDR3: TGTGCCAGCAGTTTGAGAGAGCAGTACTTC. Amino acid sequence: CASSLREQYF. Filled out from reference TRBV7-3 and TRBJ2-7, the complete variable domain reads GAGVSQTPSNKVTEKGKYVELRCDPISGHTALYWYRQSLGQGPEFLIYFQGTGAADDSGLPNDRFFAVRPEGSVSTLKIQRTERGDSAVYLCASSLREQYFGPGTRLTVT.

The V gene is TRBV12-3 or TRBV12-4, the J gene TRBJ1-2; 7 bases are shared with TRBD1. After removal of 4 bases from V and 5 bases from J, the junction contained 7 bases not matched to a gene. The CDR3 has 14 residues. The CDR3 DNA reads as TGTGCCAGCAGTTCAGACAGGGAGGGATATGGCTACACCTTC. Its protein product is CASSSDREGYGYTF.

This clonotype was observed at least ten times. The CDR3 protein is CASSKGPREYTF. Written as DNA, the CDR3 is TGTGCCAGCAGCAAGGGGCCCCGAGAGTACACCTTC. The chain carries TRBV12-3 or TRBV12-4 and TRBJ1-2; TRBD1 is a possible D gene (5 bases). V lost 6 bases and J lost 11, with 16 bases in between. The CDR3 sequence is 12 residues long.

The J gene is TRBJ2-5, the V gene TRBV5-5; the D gene is possibly TRBD2 (6 bases). Germline V CDR1 and CDR2: SGHKS, YYEKEE (reference sequence). The CDR3 contains 13 residues. V lost 5 bases and J 8 bases, leaving 16 bases between the germline ends. The CDR3 coding sequence is TGTGCCAGCAGACTTGGAGGGGTGAGAACCCAGTACTTC. Protein product: CASRLGGVRTQYF. The full variable domain, completed using reference TRBV5-5 and TRBJ2-5, is DAGVTQSPTHLIKTRGQQVTLRCSPISGHKSVSWYQQVLGQGPQFIFQYYEKEERGRGNFPDRFSARQFPNYSSELNVNALLLGDSALYLCASRLGGVRTQYFGPGTRLLVL.

Turning to this clonotype: Possible read error: a much larger clone is one base away. The rearrangement links TRBV12-3 or TRBV12-4 to TRBJ2-3, with D uncertain. The ends were cut back, 6 bases at V and 2 bases at J, with 3 bases in the middle. There are 11 residues in the CDR3. The CDR3 DNA sequence: TGTGCCAGCAGGAACACAGATACGCAGTATTTT. It is translated as CASRNTDTQYF.